This T cell receptor beta chain was obtained from a study of cytomegalovirus exposure and HLA in healthy donors. Germline V gives CDR1 MNHEY, CDR2 SVGAGI. The germline V and J ends were trimmed by 5 bases and 11 bases, with 16 bases remaining between them. The CDR3 length is 14 residues. It was with 60 Vbeta and 13 Jbeta primers that the PCR ran. Generated by immunoSEQ multiplex PCR, the TCRdb table keeps only in-frame clones and is missing some. The table has some 100,000 clones, around four fifths seen once. This clone was observed a handful of times. The antigen is undetermined. Study-wide results and limits: Cytomegalovirus association was listed for approximately 150 TCR beta chains. Several top significant clusters appeared, in a later analysis, to be linked to common viral pathogens. Among donors in an Asian-associated ancestry cluster, a later analysis reportedly found fewer N-insertions than the roughly 610-donor mean.

Input material: PBMCs. The TCR comes from a woman aged 45-65 years in good health and CMV-seropositive. The rearrangement links TRBV6-5 to TRBJ1-6; D unresolved. The CDR3 loop reads CASSNGQFGAPLHF. CDR3 sequence (DNA): TGTGCCAGCAGTAACGGCCAGTTCGGGGCACCCCTCCACTTT.